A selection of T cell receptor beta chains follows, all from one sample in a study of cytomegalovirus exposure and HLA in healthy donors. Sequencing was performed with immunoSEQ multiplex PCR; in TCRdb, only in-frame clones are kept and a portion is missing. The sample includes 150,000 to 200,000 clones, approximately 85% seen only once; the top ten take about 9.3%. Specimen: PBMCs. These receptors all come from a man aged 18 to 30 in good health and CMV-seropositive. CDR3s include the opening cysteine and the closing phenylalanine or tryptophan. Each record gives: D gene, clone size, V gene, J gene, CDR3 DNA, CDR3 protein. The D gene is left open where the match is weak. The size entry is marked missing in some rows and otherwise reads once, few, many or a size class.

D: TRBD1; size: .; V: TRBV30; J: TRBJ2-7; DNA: TGTGCCTGGGCGAAAAGGACAGGAACGTACGAGCAGTACTTC; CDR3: CAWAKRTGTYEQYF
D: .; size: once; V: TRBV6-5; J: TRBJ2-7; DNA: TGTGCCAGCAGTTGGACAACGGCGAGCGAGCAGTACTTC; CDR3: CASSWTTASEQYF
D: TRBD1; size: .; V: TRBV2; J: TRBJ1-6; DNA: TGTGCCAGCAGCGCAGGGGGAAAGGACTCACCCCTCCACTTT; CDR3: CASSAGGKDSPLHF
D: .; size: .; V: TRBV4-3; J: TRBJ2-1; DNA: TGCGCCAGCAGCCAAGTGGGGGGATATGAGCAGTTCTTC; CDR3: CASSQVGGYEQFF
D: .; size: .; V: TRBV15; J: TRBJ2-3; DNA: TGTGCCACCAGCAGAGATCCTGTAGGGGGTGGCACAGATACGCAGTATTTT; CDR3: CATSRDPVGGGTDTQYF
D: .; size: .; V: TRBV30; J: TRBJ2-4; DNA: TGTGCCTGGAGTGTCCCTGACAGCTTAGCCAAAAACATTCAGTACTTC; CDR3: CAWSVPDSLAKNIQYF
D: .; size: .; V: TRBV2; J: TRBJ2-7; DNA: TGTGCCAGCAGTGAAGGTTGGAGGATTTCCTACGAGCAGTACTTC; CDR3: CASSEGWRISYEQYF
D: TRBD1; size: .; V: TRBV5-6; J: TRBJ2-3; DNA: TGTGCCAGCAGCTTACCCCCAGGGGGCGGCACAGATACGCAGTATTTT; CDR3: CASSLPPGGGTDTQYF
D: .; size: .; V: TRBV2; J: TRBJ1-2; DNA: TGTGCCAGCAGGAGAGTTAACTATGGCTACACCTTC; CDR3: CASRRVNYGYTF
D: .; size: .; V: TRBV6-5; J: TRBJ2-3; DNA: TGTGCCAGCAGTTACTCGCAGGGAAAGCATACGCAGTATTTT; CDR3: CASSYSQGKHTQYF
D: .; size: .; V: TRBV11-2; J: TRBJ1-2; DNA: TGTGCCAGCAGCTCAGGCAGGAATCCTTTGGGCTACACCTTC; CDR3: CASSSGRNPLGYTF
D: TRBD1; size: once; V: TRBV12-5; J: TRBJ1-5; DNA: TGTGCTAGTGGTTTGGTACAGGGACAGGGCAATCAGCCCCAGCATTTT; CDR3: CASGLVQGQGNQPQHF
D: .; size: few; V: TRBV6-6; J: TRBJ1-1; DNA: TGTGCCAGCAGTTTAACAGGGCTCATGAACACTGAAGCTTTCTTT; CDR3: CASSLTGLMNTEAFF
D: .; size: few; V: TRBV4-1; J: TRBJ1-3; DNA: TGCGCCAGCAGCCAAGCAGGGGATTATGGAAACACCATATATTTT; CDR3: CASSQAGDYGNTIYF
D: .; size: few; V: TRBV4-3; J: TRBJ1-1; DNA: TGCGCCAGCAGCCAAGATCAAGGCAGGCGACCTGAAGCTTTCTTT; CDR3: CASSQDQGRRPEAFF
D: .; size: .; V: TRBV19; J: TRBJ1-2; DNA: TGTGCCAGTACCGTAGCCGCGACGGAAGCTAACTATGGCTACACCTTC; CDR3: CASTVAATEANYGYTF
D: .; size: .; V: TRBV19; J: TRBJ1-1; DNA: TGTGCCAGTAGTGAGGTGGGTGGGACTGAAGCTTTCTTT; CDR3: CASSEVGGTEAFF
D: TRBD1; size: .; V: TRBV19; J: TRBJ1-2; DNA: TGTGCCGGCTACAGGGCGGGACAGGGGGCCTACACCTTC; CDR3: CAGYRAGQGAYTF
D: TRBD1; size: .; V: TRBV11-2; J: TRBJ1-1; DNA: TGTGCCAGCAGCTTAGTAGGCGGGACAGGGGGCACTGAAGCTTTCTTT; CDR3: CASSLVGGTGGTEAFF
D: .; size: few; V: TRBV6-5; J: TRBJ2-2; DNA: TGTGCCAGCAGTCCAATCGCACATACCGGGGAGCTGTTTTTT; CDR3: CASSPIAHTGELFF
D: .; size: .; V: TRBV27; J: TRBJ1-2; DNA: TGTGCCAGCAGTTTGTTGGGGGCGCGGGACTATGGCTACACCTTC; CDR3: CASSLLGARDYGYTF
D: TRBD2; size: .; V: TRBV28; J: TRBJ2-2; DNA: TGTGCCAGCAGTTTTAGCGGGTACACCGGGGAGCTGTTTTTT; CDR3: CASSFSGYTGELFF
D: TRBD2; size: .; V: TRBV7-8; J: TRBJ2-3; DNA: TGTGCCAGCAGCCCGCGGACTAGCGGGGGGCGCGGCACAGATACGCAGTATTTT; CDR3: CASSPRTSGGRGTDTQYF
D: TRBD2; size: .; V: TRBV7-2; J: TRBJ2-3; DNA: TGTGCCAGCAGCCGGACTAGCGGGGTGGGAGATACGCAGTATTTT; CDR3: CASSRTSGVGDTQYF